Shown below are 9 T cell receptor beta chains from a single sample sequenced in a study of cytomegalovirus exposure and HLA in healthy donors. The PCR ran on 60 Vbeta and 13 Jbeta primers. The assay was immunoSEQ multiplex PCR, and TCRdb's table has in-frame clones only and misses some. This repertoire shows 130,000 or so clones, approximately 75% found once; its top ten account for 0.9% to 1.2%. Sequencing was done on a sample of PBMCs. The receptors originated from a male donor in good health and CMV-seronegative.

J is TRBJ2-2 and V is TRBV4-3, with 8 bases aligning to TRBD1. Germline V CDR1 and CDR2: LGHNA, YSLEER. The ends lost 2 bases at V and 7 bases at J; junction bases unmatched: 9. The CDR3 runs 16 residues. DNA of the CDR3: TGCGCCAGCAGCCAAAGAGGCGCAGGGGGCAACGGGGAGCTGTTTTTT. Translating it yields CASSQRGAGGNGELFF.

The genes are TRBV5-1 and TRBJ2-7; unclear D gene. Germline CDR1 reads SGHRS; CDR2 reads YFSETQ. V gave up 3 bases and J gave up 0 bases, with 10 bases separating them. This CDR3 is built from 14 residues. Here the CDR3 reads CASSSLPGSYEQYF. CDR3 nucleotides: TGCGCCAGCAGCTCCCTCCCAGGCTCCTACGAGCAGTACTTC. The full variable domain, its missing parts supplied by reference TRBV5-1 and TRBJ2-7, is KAGVTQTPRYLIKTRGQQVTLSCSPISGHRSVSWYQQTPGQGLQFLFEYFSETQRNKGNFPGRFSGRQFSNSRSEMNVSTLELGDSALYLCASSSLPGSYEQYFGPGTRLTVT.

This clone was found a few times. The chain employs TRBV6-5 and TRBJ1-2; weak D call: TRBD1 (6 bases). The germline V and J ends were trimmed by 4 bases and 7 bases, with 10 bases remaining between them. The CDR3 covers 12 residues. Germline V gene sequence: CDR1 MNHEY, CDR2 SVGAGI. The CDR3 nucleotides are TGTGCCAGCAGTTGGGGGCCAGTTGGCTACACCTTC. Protein: CASSWGPVGYTF.

The rearrangement joins TRBV7-9 to TRBJ2-1, with 8 bases matching TRBD1. Germline trimming cut 8 bases from V and 7 bases from J; bases unmatched to any gene: 10. The CDR3 runs to 14 residues. CDR1 is SEHNR, CDR2 FQNEAQ, per germline (reference sequence). The CDR3 bases are TGTGCCAGCGGAGGGCAGGGGGCGGGAAATGAGCAGTTCTTC. Protein product: CASGGQGAGNEQFF.

This clone was seen a few times. The chain employs TRBV7-9 and TRBJ1-1; D is unclear. The length of the CDR3 is 15 residues. CDR1 and CDR2 (germline): SEHNR, FQNEAQ (reference sequence). Between the trimmed V and J ends, which lost 1 base and 4 bases, there was a span of 13 bases. In nucleotides, the CDR3 is TGTGCCAGCAGCTTAGGGCTAGGTGGGAGCACTGAAGCTTTCTTT. Its translation: CASSLGLGGSTEAFF.

The chain carries TRBV6-1 and TRBJ1-4; possibly TRBD1 for D (5 bases). Germline CDR1 MNHNS, CDR2 SASEGT. V was shortened by 6 bases and J by 6 bases, with 14 bases between the two germline ends. The CDR3 covers 14 residues. CDR3 sequence: CASSGGGGDEKLFF. DNA of the CDR3: TGTGCCAGCAGCGGCGGGGGGGGAGATGAAAAACTGTTTTTT.

This chain connects TRBV7-2 to TRBJ1-1; 9 bases agree with TRBD1. Germline CDR1 SGHTA, CDR2 FQGNSA. Trimming took 5 bases from V and 5 from J; bases not matched to a gene: 9. The CDR3 totals 15 residues. DNA for the CDR3: TGTGCCAGCAGCCCCGGGACAGGGACAAGGACTGAAGCTTTCTTT. Amino acids: CASSPGTGTRTEAFF. The variable domain in full, with the rest retrieved from reference TRBV7-2 and TRBJ1-1, is GAGVSQSPSNKVTEKGKDVELRCDPISGHTALYWYRQSLGQGLEFLIYFQGNSAPDKSGLPSDRFSAERTGGSVSTLTIQRTQQEDSAVYLCASSPGTGTRTEAFFGQGTRLTVV.

CDR3 sequence reads: CASRRTGGTGELFF. DNA for the CDR3: TGTGCCAGCAGGAGGACAGGGGGCACCGGGGAGCTGTTTTTT. The chain has TRBV6-5 and TRBJ2-2, with TRBD1 identical over 10 bases. This CDR3 is 14 amino acids long. CDR1 and CDR2 from the germline V gene are MNHEY and SVGAGI. After removal of 6 bases from V and 4 bases from J, the junction contained 2 bases not matched to a gene.

CDR3 in DNA: TGTGCCAGCAGCTTGCAGGTCAGGGGGGAGCTGTTTTTT. Translating gives CASSLQVRGELFF. The chain uses TRBV5-8 and TRBJ2-2, with D unclear. V shed 1 base and J shed 8 bases, with 9 bases lying between them. CDR3 size: 13 residues. Germline loops: CDR1 SGHTS, CDR2 YDEGEE.